The 2 T cell receptor beta chains in this list originate from one sample, sequenced in a study of cytomegalovirus exposure and HLA in healthy donors. Primers: 60 Vbeta forward and 13 Jbeta reverse. Generated by immunoSEQ multiplex PCR, the TCRdb table keeps only in-frame clones and is missing some. The sample lists 150,000 to 200,000 clones, roughly 80% occurring once. Sequencing used PBMCs. The source of these receptors is a woman under 30 in good health and CMV-seropositive.

The chain couples TRBV6-5 to TRBJ1-4, with unresolved D. V was cut by 7 bases and J by 5 bases, with 17 bases left in between. Germline V gene lookup returns CDR1 MNHEY and CDR2 SVGAGI. CDR3 length: 15 residues. CDR3 nucleotides: TGTGCCAGCACGCGGGGAATTATGGCGAATGAAAAACTGTTTTTT. Residues: CASTRGIMANEKLFF.

J is TRBJ1-6 and V is TRBV7-2; D call uncertain. This CDR3 is 12 amino acids long. Trimming stripped 3 bases from V and 14 bases from J, with 11 bases between. Germline lookup yields CDR1 SGHTA and CDR2 FQGNSA. The CDR3 DNA reads as TGTGCCAGCAGCTTCCCTGGTGAGTCCCTCCACTTT. Protein product: CASSFPGESLHF.